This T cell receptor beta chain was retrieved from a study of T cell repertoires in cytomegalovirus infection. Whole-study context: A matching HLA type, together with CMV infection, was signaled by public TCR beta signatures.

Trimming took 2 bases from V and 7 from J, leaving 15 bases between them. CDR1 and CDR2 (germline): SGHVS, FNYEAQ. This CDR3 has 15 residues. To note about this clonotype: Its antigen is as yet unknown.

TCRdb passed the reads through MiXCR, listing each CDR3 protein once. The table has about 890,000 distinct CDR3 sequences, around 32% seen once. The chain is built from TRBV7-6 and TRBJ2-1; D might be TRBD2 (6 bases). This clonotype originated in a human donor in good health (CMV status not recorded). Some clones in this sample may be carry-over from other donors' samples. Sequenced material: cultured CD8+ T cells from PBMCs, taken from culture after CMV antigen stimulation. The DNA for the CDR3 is TGTGCCAGCAGCTTACTGAGATCGGGGGAGAATGAGCAGTTCTTC. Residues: CASSLLRSGENEQFF.